The 14 T cell receptor beta chains below come from one sample, sequenced in a study of blood T cell repertoires in COVID-19 (dated by TCRdb to the early 2020s). Library creation used the immunoSEQ multiplex PCR assay. In its TCRdb copy, this immuneACCESS table keeps in-frame sequences only and misses some clones. Where compared with another copy, unresolved V genes explain less than half of these, and the others have no known cause. The sample yields approximately 85,000 clones; about 81% were counted once. The ten biggest clones cover around an eighth of the sample. The sequencing sample was made of peripheral blood. The source of these receptors is a human donor in a cohort sampled during active COVID-19.

The chain recombines TRBV7-9 with TRBJ2-3; TRBD2 matches at 10 bases. The V segment lost 8 bases and the J segment 2 bases; nucleotides outside the gene matches: 7. From germline, CDR1 is SEHNR and CDR2 FQNEAQ (reference sequence). The CDR3 covers 15 residues. DNA of the CDR3: TGTGCCAGCGGAAATAGCGGGGGGACCACAGATACGCAGTATTTT. Translation: CASGNSGGTTDTQYF.

This clone appeared a few times. This chain uses TRBV10-3 with TRBJ1-5; unclear D gene. V gave up 3 bases and J gave up 8 bases, with 11 bases separating them. CDR1 and CDR2 from the germline V gene are ENHRY and SYGVKD. The CDR3 is made up of 13 amino acids. The CDR3 loop reads CAISEGGWEPQHF. DNA of the CDR3: TGTGCCATCAGTGAAGGAGGTTGGGAGCCCCAGCATTTT.

The V gene is TRBV10-3, the J gene TRBJ1-6; D is unresolved. V lost 3 bases, J lost 5 bases, and 11 bases lay in between. Germline V CDR1 and CDR2: ENHRY, SYGVKD. The CDR3 runs to 15 residues. Here the CDR3 reads CAISDGVQNNSPLHF. DNA for the CDR3: TGTGCCATCAGTGATGGAGTCCAGAATAATTCACCCCTCCACTTT.

This chain connects TRBV25-1 to TRBJ2-7; 9 bases fit TRBD2. Trimming removed 6 bases from V and 4 bases from J; junction bases left unmatched: 10. The CDR3 loop spans 15 amino acids. In germline, CDR1 is MGHDK, CDR2 SYGVNS. The CDR3 here is CASSPGGTSSYEQYF. The CDR3 coding sequence is TGTGCCAGCAGCCCTGGCGGGACTAGCTCTTACGAGCAGTACTTC.

The chain has TRBV9 and TRBJ2-1; D is perhaps TRBD2 (5 bases). CDR3 length: 16 amino acids. Germline assignment: CDR1 SGDLS and CDR2 YYNGEE. V was cut by 0 bases and J by 3 bases, with 13 bases left in between. The DNA of the CDR3 is TGTGCCAGCAGCGTAGACCCAGCGGCTGGCTACAATGAGCAGTTCTTC. Its translation: CASSVDPAAGYNEQFF.

This clone was counted a few times. This rearrangement joins TRBV6-1 to TRBJ1-2; D gene uncertain. The CDR3 covers 12 residues. Trimming pared 0 bases from V and 12 bases from J, leaving 11 bases between. The germline gives CDR1 MNHNS, CDR2 SASEGT. CDR3 loop: CASSEAKLRDTF. As DNA, the CDR3 is TGTGCCAGCAGTGAAGCGAAGCTCCGAGACACCTTC.

This chain links TRBV5-4 with TRBJ2-7; the match to TRBD2 covers 12 bases. Germline-derived CDR1 and CDR2 are SGHNT and YYREEE (reference sequence). J gave up 1 base and V 4 bases, and 6 bases lay outside the gene matches. The CDR3 runs 16 residues. CDR3: CASSLGLAGRSYEQYF. In DNA, the CDR3 is TGTGCCAGCAGCCTCGGACTAGCGGGGCGGTCCTACGAGCAGTACTTC.

The chain is built from TRBV4-2 and TRBJ2-5, with TRBD1 as a possible D gene (6 bases). The V end was cut by 0 bases, the J end by 2 bases, with 10 bases between. CDR1 is LGHNA and CDR2 is YNFKEQ in the germline V gene. There are 15 residues in the CDR3. CDR3 amino acids: CASSQEWTAQETQYF. The CDR3 nucleotides read TGTGCCAGCAGCCAAGAATGGACAGCTCAAGAGACCCAGTACTTC.

The V gene is TRBV9, the J gene TRBJ2-3, with 9 positions matching TRBD2. The germline V gene has CDR1 SGDLS and CDR2 YYNGEE. This CDR3 is built from 16 residues. The junction had 12 bases not matched to a gene; V was cut back by 5 bases and J by 5 bases. The CDR3 sequence: CASSAGGAGGLDTQYF. CDR3 bases: TGTGCCAGCAGTGCGGGTGGAGCGGGGGGTTTAGATACGCAGTATTTT.

The chain links TRBV4-2 to TRBJ2-2; 7 bases map to TRBD1. This CDR3 has 14 residues. In germline, CDR1 is LGHNA, CDR2 YNFKEQ. Trimming removed 8 bases from V and 5 bases from J; junction bases left unmatched: 8. The CDR3 sequence is CASGQVERTGELFF. The DNA of the CDR3 is TGTGCCAGCGGACAGGTTGAGCGGACCGGGGAGCTGTTTTTT.

This sequence joins TRBV5-1 and TRBJ1-1, with D perhaps TRBD1 (5 bases). Trimming took off 4 bases at V and 1 base at J, with 11 bases between the two ends. The CDR3 extends over 14 amino acids. The germline V gene has CDR1 SGHRS and CDR2 YFSETQ. CDR3 residues: CASSHNQGNTEAFF. The CDR3 bases are TGCGCCAGCAGCCATAATCAGGGGAACACTGAAGCTTTCTTT.

The gene calls are TRBV6-1 and TRBJ2-5, with D uncertain. Trimming took 0 bases from V and 0 from J, leaving 8 bases between them. The length of the CDR3 is 15 residues. CDR1 is MNHNS, CDR2 SASEGT, per germline. CDR3 in DNA: TGTGCCAGCAGTGAAGCGATACAGAACCAAGAGACCCAGTACTTC. It codes for CASSEAIQNQETQYF.

The chain uses TRBV7-9 and TRBJ1-1, with a possible D match to TRBD1 (5 bases). The CDR3 extends over 12 amino acids. V lost 5 bases to trimming and J lost 3 bases, with 7 bases between them. Germline CDR1 is SEHNR and CDR2 is FQNEAQ (reference sequence). This CDR3 reads CASSRGDTEAFF. The CDR3, as DNA: TGTGCCAGCAGCCGGGGGGACACTGAAGCTTTCTTT.

The gene calls are TRBV2 and TRBJ2-5; D gene uncertain. The germline gives CDR1 SNHLY, CDR2 FYNNEI. This CDR3 comprises 13 residues. V lost 7 bases and J 1 base, leaving 10 bases between the germline ends. CDR3 nucleotide sequence: TGTGCCAGCACCAAAGAGCGCCAAGAGACCCAGTACTTC. Protein: CASTKERQETQYF.